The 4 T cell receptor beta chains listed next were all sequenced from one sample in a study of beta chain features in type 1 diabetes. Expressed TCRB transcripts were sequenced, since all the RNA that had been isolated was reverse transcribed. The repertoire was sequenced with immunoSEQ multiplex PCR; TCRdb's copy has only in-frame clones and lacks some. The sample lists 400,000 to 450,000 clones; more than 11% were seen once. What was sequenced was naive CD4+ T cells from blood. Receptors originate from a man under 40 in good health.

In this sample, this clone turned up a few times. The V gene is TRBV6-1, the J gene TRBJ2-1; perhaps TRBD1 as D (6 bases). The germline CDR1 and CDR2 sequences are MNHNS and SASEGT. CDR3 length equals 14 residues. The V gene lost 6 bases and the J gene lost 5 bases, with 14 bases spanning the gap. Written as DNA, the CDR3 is TGTGCCAGCAGCACAGGGCCAGCCAACAATGAGCAGTTCTTC. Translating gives CASSTGPANNEQFF.

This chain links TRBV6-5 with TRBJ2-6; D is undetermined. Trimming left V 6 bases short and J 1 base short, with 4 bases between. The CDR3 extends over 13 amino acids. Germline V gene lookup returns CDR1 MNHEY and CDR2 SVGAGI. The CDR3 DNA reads TGTGCCAGCAGGCCTTCTGGGGCCAACGTCCTGACTTTC. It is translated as CASRPSGANVLTF.

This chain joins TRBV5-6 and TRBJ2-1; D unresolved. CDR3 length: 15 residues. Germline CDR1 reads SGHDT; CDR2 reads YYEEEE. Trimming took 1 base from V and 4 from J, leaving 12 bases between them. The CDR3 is CASSLFLNSYNEQFF. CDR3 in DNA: TGTGCCAGCAGCTTGTTCTTAAACTCTTACAATGAGCAGTTCTTC.

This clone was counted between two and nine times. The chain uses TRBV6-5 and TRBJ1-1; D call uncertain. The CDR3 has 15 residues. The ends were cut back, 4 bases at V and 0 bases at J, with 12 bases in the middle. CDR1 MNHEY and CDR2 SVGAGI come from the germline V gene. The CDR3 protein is CASSSRRYMNTEAFF. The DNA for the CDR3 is TGTGCCAGCAGTTCTCGACGGTACATGAACACTGAAGCTTTCTTT.